The 14 T cell receptor beta chains in this list originate from one sample, sequenced in a study of blood T cell repertoires in COVID-19. TCRdb's table, derived via immunoSEQ multiplex PCR, lists solely in-frame clones and lacks some. The repertoire consists of about 200,000 clones, with around 81% occurring once and the leading ten covering around 6%. Material for sequencing was peripheral blood. Source of these receptors: a woman between 65 and 79 years old with acute or convalescent COVID-19.

This rearrangement joins TRBV18 to TRBJ1-3, with D tentatively TRBD1 (5 bases). The CDR3 is 17 amino acids. V lost 0 bases, J lost 0 bases, and 12 bases lay in between. CDR1 is KGHSH, CDR2 LQKENI, per germline. CDR3 bases: TGTGCCAGCTCACCACCCTCAGGGTCACTCTCTGGAAACACCATATATTTT. Its translation is CASSPPSGSLSGNTIYF.

V and J are TRBV5-1 and TRBJ2-1, with D perhaps TRBD2 (10 bases). The germline CDR1 and CDR2 sequences are SGHRS and YFSETQ. The CDR3 spans 19 residues. Trimming took 3 bases from V and 0 from J, leaving 22 bases between them. The chain's CDR3 is CASSSQGASSGSSYNEQFF. Written as DNA, the CDR3 is TGCGCCAGCAGCTCACAGGGGGCTTCTAGCGGGAGCTCCTACAATGAGCAGTTCTTC.

V gene TRBV13 combines with J gene TRBJ1-1, with 7 bases that match TRBD1. Losses at the gene ends were 5 bases for V and 6 bases for J; bases not matched to a gene: 6. This CDR3 has 13 amino acids. Germline loops: CDR1 PRHDT, CDR2 FYEKMQ (reference sequence). CDR3 in amino acids: CASSGSRGAEAFF. In DNA, the CDR3 is TGTGCCAGCAGCGGCAGCAGGGGGGCTGAAGCTTTCTTT.

For this clone: The same CDR3 also results from other DNA sequences found in this sample. The chain carries TRBV5-1 and TRBJ2-3; D call uncertain. The CDR3 spans 11 residues. The germline gives CDR1 SGHRS, CDR2 YFSETQ. Trimming pared 3 bases from V and 6 bases from J, leaving 5 bases between. The CDR3 nucleotides read TGCGCCAGCAGCTCTGGCGATACGCAGTATTTT. Translated, it gives CASSSGDTQYF.

This clone was detected only a few times. The chain employs TRBV3-1 (or the pseudogene TRBV3-2) and TRBJ2-5; 8 positions agree with TRBD2. The CDR3 runs 16 residues. Germline CDR1 LGHDT, CDR2 YNNKEL (reference sequence). V lost 5 bases, J lost 10 bases, and 18 bases stayed unmatched. CDR3 in amino acids: CASSSHGAGVEVGQYF. The CDR3, as DNA: TGTGCCAGCAGCTCCCACGGAGCGGGAGTAGAAGTCGGCCAGTACTTC.

V and J are TRBV5-1 and TRBJ2-1; 12 bases are shared with TRBD2. V was pared by 2 bases and J by 10 bases, with 16 bases of the junction left unmatched. Per the germline V gene, CDR1 is SGHRS and CDR2 is YFSETQ. The CDR3 is made up of 18 amino acids. This chain's CDR3 is CASSFRTSGIRGSGEQFF. The CDR3 DNA reads TGCGCCAGCAGCTTCCGGACTAGCGGGATTAGGGGATCAGGGGAGCAGTTCTTC.

This clone occurred a few times. The gene calls are TRBV9 and TRBJ2-1; 10 bases are a match to TRBD2. The CDR3 length is 14 residues. The germline CDR1 and CDR2 sequences are SGDLS and YYNGEE. With 3 bases clipped from V and 6 bases from J, the junction kept 3 bases outside the gene matches. The CDR3 is CASSGLAGPNEQFF. The CDR3 DNA reads TGTGCCAGCAGCGGACTAGCGGGCCCCAATGAGCAGTTCTTC.

The chain combines TRBV4-2 with TRBJ2-6, with TRBD1 identical over 9 bases. The CDR3 is 18 residues long. The trim removed 3 bases at V and 0 bases at J, leaving 6 bases unmatched. Germline assignment: CDR1 LGHNA and CDR2 YNFKEQ. CDR3 in DNA: TGTGCCAGCAGCCACGAACGGGACAGGGCCTCTGGGGCCAACGTCCTGACTTTC. Its protein product is CASSHERDRASGANVLTF.

The J gene is TRBJ1-6, the V gene TRBV3-1 (or the pseudogene TRBV3-2), with D possibly being TRBD1 (5 bases). Trimming cost V 0 bases and J 8 bases, with 8 bases left between them. The CDR3 covers 14 residues. In germline, CDR1 is LGHDT, CDR2 YNNKEL (reference sequence). CDR3 coding DNA: TGTGCCAGCAGCCAAGATCGGGGGTATTCACCCCTCCACTTT. This translates into CASSQDRGYSPLHF.

J is TRBJ2-7 and V is TRBV25-1, with 15 nucleotides matching TRBD2. From germline, CDR1 is MGHDK and CDR2 SYGVNS. This CDR3 has 18 amino acids. With V trimmed by 1 base and J by 2 bases, 6 bases remained unmatched. The CDR3 reads CASSEFGTSGRPTYEQYF. The CDR3 DNA reads as TGTGCCAGCAGTGAATTCGGGACTAGCGGGAGGCCGACCTACGAGCAGTACTTC.

This chain links TRBV28 with TRBJ1-3; tentative D call: TRBD1 (6 bases). The CDR3 covers 15 residues. Germline CDR1 and CDR2: MDHEN and SYDVKM. V dropped 8 bases and J dropped 4 bases, with 18 bases sitting between them. For the CDR3, the DNA is TGTGCCAGCTACTCCCAAGGGCAGGGGGGAAACACCATATATTTT. It specifies CASYSQGQGGNTIYF.

This chain links TRBV18 with TRBJ1-2; the D is unclear. The germline V gene has CDR1 KGHSH and CDR2 LQKENI. The CDR3 sequence is 12 residues long. Trimming took off 6 bases at V and 3 bases at J, with 8 bases between the two ends. CDR3 protein: CASSKGDYGYTF. The CDR3 bases are TGTGCCAGCTCCAAGGGAGACTATGGCTACACCTTC. Using reference TRBV18 and TRBJ1-2 for the parts outside the CDR3, the full variable domain is NAGVMQNPRHLVRRRGQEARLRCSPMKGHSHVYWYRQLPEEGLKFMVYLQKENIIDESGMPKERFSAEFPKEGPSILRIQQVVRGDSAAYFCASSKGDYGYTFGSGTRLTVV.

CDR3 nucleotides: TGTGCCAGCAGTGAGAGGGACTATGGCTACACCTTC. It specifies CASSERDYGYTF. The chain links TRBV6-1 to TRBJ1-2; D call uncertain. The CDR3 loop spans 12 amino acids. Germline V gene sequence: CDR1 MNHNS, CDR2 SASEGT. Trimming took 3 bases from V and 3 from J, leaving 5 bases between them.

This sequence joins TRBV7-9 and TRBJ2-2; 10 nucleotides match TRBD2. Trimming took 4 bases from V and 4 from J; bases not matched to a gene: 12. This CDR3 spans 18 amino acids. CDR1 is SEHNR and CDR2 is FQNEAQ in the germline V gene (reference sequence). The CDR3 nucleotides read TGTGCCAGCAGCTCCGGCCATCTAGCGGGAGATCTCACCGGGGAGCTGTTTTTT. This codes for CASSSGHLAGDLTGELFF.